The 28 T cell receptor beta chains presented below share a single source sample, sequenced in a study of T cell responses to AZD1222 COVID-19 vaccine. Repertoires were generated with immunoSEQ multiplex PCR, while TCRdb's copy carries only in-frame clones and drops some. The sample lists some 130,000 clones, around 90% seen once, with 1.9% in the top ten. Specimen: peripheral blood, collected on day 0 of AZD1222 vaccination. The receptor source for this set is an adult in good health.

This rearrangement joins TRBV20-1 to TRBJ2-7, with unresolved D. The CDR3 covers 11 residues. V was cut by 5 bases and J by 3 bases, with 8 bases left in between. From germline, CDR1 is DFQATT and CDR2 SNEGSKA (reference sequence). CDR3 loop: CSAGVNYEQYF. As DNA, the CDR3 is TGCAGTGCTGGGGTTAACTACGAGCAGTACTTC.

This clone was counted between two and nine times. The chain employs TRBV7-2 and TRBJ1-3, with TRBD1 matching over 11 bases. Germline CDR1 SGHTA, CDR2 FQGNSA. The CDR3 runs 17 residues. V shed 1 base, J shed 1 base, and the junction held 3 bases outside the gene matches. The CDR3 region is CASSLGGQGVSGNTIYF. The DNA of the CDR3 is TGTGCCAGCAGCTTAGGGGGACAGGGGGTTTCTGGAAACACCATATATTTT.

The J gene is TRBJ2-7, the V gene TRBV2, with D possibly matching TRBD2 (5 bases). CDR1 is SNHLY, CDR2 FYNNEI, per germline. This CDR3 comprises 13 residues. Trimming removed 10 bases from V and 3 bases from J, with 16 bases in between. CDR3 region: CAIREGLNYEQYF. The CDR3 DNA follows: TGTGCCATCAGAGAGGGCCTAAACTACGAGCAGTACTTC.

The rearrangement joins TRBV6-5 to TRBJ1-6; 7 nucleotides align to TRBD1. V shed 5 bases and J 6 bases; nucleotides not matched to a gene: 4. Germline CDR1 reads MNHEY; CDR2 reads SVGAGI. The CDR3 contains 14 residues. CDR3 bases: TGTGCCAGCAGTACGGGACAGTCTAATTCACCCCTCCACTTT. It specifies CASSTGQSNSPLHF.

The chain recombines TRBV5-4 with TRBJ2-5, with TRBD2 matching over 8 bases. CDR3 length: 17 residues. Germline V gene lookup returns CDR1 SGHNT and CDR2 YYREEE (reference sequence). V dropped 0 bases and J dropped 2; count of bases not matched to a gene: 9. The CDR3: CASSLASTSGLQETQYF. The CDR3 DNA follows: TGTGCCAGCAGCTTGGCTTCAACTAGCGGCCTTCAAGAGACCCAGTACTTC.

This clone was seen a handful of times. The CDR3 region is CASSSSGTQALGPQHF. The CDR3 DNA is TGTGCCAGCAGTTCCTCCGGGACACAGGCCTTGGGGCCCCAGCATTTT. The genes are TRBV27 and TRBJ1-5, with D possibly matching TRBD1 (6 bases). Trimming shortened V by 4 bases and J by 9 bases, and 22 bases separated the two germline ends. The CDR3 extends over 16 amino acids. Germline V gives CDR1 MNHEY, CDR2 SMNVEV (reference sequence).

This chain joins TRBV30 and TRBJ1-4; D remains ambiguous. The CDR3 has 13 amino acids. The germline V and J ends were trimmed by 2 bases and 7 bases, with 11 bases remaining between them. The V gene's germline CDR1 is GTSNPN and CDR2 SVGIG (reference sequence). The CDR3 nucleotides read TGTGCCTGGAGTCCGGGGTTGGTTGAAAAACTGTTTTTT. Its translation is CAWSPGLVEKLFF.

Here the CDR3 reads CSVDFVRDSHGYTF. The CDR3 DNA sequence: TGCAGCGTAGATTTCGTAAGGGACAGCCATGGCTACACCTTC. The chain carries TRBV29-1 and TRBJ1-2, with TRBD1 matching over 7 bases. V trimming: 6 bases; J trimming: 6 bases; junction bases outside the gene matches: 13. Germline V CDR1 and CDR2: SQVTM, ANQGSEA. CDR3 length: 14 amino acids.

Note on this clone: At the DNA level, this CDR3 is encoded by other sequences in the same sample as well. V usage is TRBV6-5 and J usage is TRBJ1-1; D unresolved. Looked up from germline, CDR1 is MNHEY and CDR2 is SVGAGI. Trimming took off 0 bases at V and 2 bases at J, with 4 bases between the two ends. The CDR3 totals 13 residues. Written as DNA, the CDR3 is TGTGCCAGCAGTTACTCACGAAACACTGAAGCTTTCTTT. Protein sequence: CASSYSRNTEAFF.

The chain joins TRBV4-3 to TRBJ1-1; no reliable D call. The V end was cut by 0 bases, the J end by 1 base, with 6 bases between. This CDR3 is built from 14 residues. Germline V lookup: CDR1 LGHNA, CDR2 YSLEER. In DNA, the CDR3 is TGCGCCAGCAGCCAAGATCACCGGAACACTGAAGCTTTCTTT. Protein sequence: CASSQDHRNTEAFF.

The chain carries TRBV18 and TRBJ1-1; D ambiguous. Trimming shortened V by 3 bases and J by 1 base, and 6 bases separated the two germline ends. The CDR3 loop spans 13 amino acids. The germline V gene has CDR1 KGHSH and CDR2 LQKENI. The CDR3 DNA sequence: TGTGCCAGCTCACCCCAGAGGAACACTGAAGCTTTCTTT. It specifies CASSPQRNTEAFF.

This chain joins TRBV28 and TRBJ1-4; the D is unclear. Deletions cut 8 bases from V and 5 bases from J, with 12 bases between. CDR3 length equals 13 residues. In germline, CDR1 is MDHEN, CDR2 SYDVKM. The CDR3 is CASSMDGNEKLFF. The CDR3 nucleotides are TGTGCCAGCTCAATGGACGGGAATGAAAAACTGTTTTTT.

This chain uses TRBV10-1 with TRBJ1-2; D may be TRBD1 (5 bases). This CDR3 contains 13 residues. Germline CDR1 WNHNN, CDR2 SYGVQD (reference sequence). V lost 3 bases to trimming and J lost 7 bases, with 12 bases between them. CDR3 sequence: CASSETGMRGYTF. The CDR3 region has the DNA TGCGCCAGCAGTGAAACAGGAATGCGTGGCTACACCTTC.

V and J are TRBV6-2 or TRBV6-3 and TRBJ1-1, with D hard to call. The CDR3 covers 14 residues. V lost 2 bases to trimming and J lost 1 base, with 8 bases between them. The germline V gene encodes CDR1 MNHEY and CDR2 SVGEGT. Here the CDR3 reads CASSYGRKNTEAFF. The CDR3 DNA reads as TGTGCCAGCAGTTACGGCAGGAAGAACACTGAAGCTTTCTTT.

V and J are TRBV28 and TRBJ2-7; D unresolved. The CDR3 has 14 residues. Germline V gives CDR1 MDHEN, CDR2 SYDVKM. V was cut by 5 bases and J by 1 base, with 12 bases left in between. The CDR3 reads CASSPSLYSYEQYF. The CDR3 region has the DNA TGTGCCAGCAGTCCCTCCTTATATTCCTACGAGCAGTACTTC.

This clone was seen a single time. The chain employs TRBV6-2 or TRBV6-3 and TRBJ1-3; D possibly corresponds to TRBD1 (5 bases). Germline CDR1 is MNHEY and CDR2 is SVGEGT. Trimming took 0 bases from V and 2 from J, leaving 11 bases between them. This CDR3 contains 16 residues. CDR3 DNA: TGTGCCAGCAGTTACTCGAGTTCGGGGGCTGGAAACACCATATATTTT. Its translation: CASSYSSSGAGNTIYF.

V gene TRBV7-9 combines with J gene TRBJ1-2; D is unclear. Trimming left V 5 bases short and J 2 bases short, with 6 bases between. Per the germline V gene, CDR1 is SEHNR and CDR2 is FQNEAQ (reference sequence). This CDR3 has 12 amino acids. CDR3: CASSQTNYGYTF. The CDR3 bases are TGTGCCAGCAGCCAGACCAACTATGGCTACACCTTC.

This chain links TRBV27 with TRBJ2-1; 13 nucleotides agree with TRBD2. The junction had 15 bases not matched to a gene; V was cut back by 6 bases and J by 1 base. This CDR3 region has 20 residues. The germline V gene has CDR1 MNHEY and CDR2 SMNVEV (reference sequence). The CDR3 DNA sequence: TGTGCCAGCAGCTACGGGACTAGCGGGATCCCACGCGGTTCCTACAATGAGCAGTTCTTC. Encoded protein: CASSYGTSGIPRGSYNEQFF.

The chain carries TRBV29-1 and TRBJ2-1; 10 bases fit TRBD1. The trim removed 3 bases at V and 1 base at J, leaving 3 bases unmatched. CDR1 and CDR2 from the germline V gene are SQVTM and ANQGSEA. The CDR3 has 15 residues. The chain's CDR3 is CSVDRDRGSYNEQFF. DNA for the CDR3: TGCAGCGTTGACCGGGACAGGGGATCCTACAATGAGCAGTTCTTC.

The chain couples TRBV5-1 to TRBJ1-4; D uncertain. This CDR3 has 13 amino acids. CDR1 and CDR2 from the germline V gene are SGHRS and YFSETQ. Trimming stripped 4 bases from V and 4 bases from J, with 8 bases between. The CDR3: CASSQYFNEKLFF. In DNA, the CDR3 is TGCGCCAGCAGCCAGTACTTTAATGAAAAACTGTTTTTT.

The gene calls are TRBV2 and TRBJ2-2; TRBD2 matches 9 bases. V was clipped by 8 bases and J by 5 bases; unmatched bases: 9. This CDR3 has 15 amino acids. Germline CDR1 is SNHLY and CDR2 is FYNNEI. CDR3 nucleotide sequence: TGTGCCAGCGGAGCTAGCGGGATTCCAACCGGGGAGCTGTTTTTT. This translates into CASGASGIPTGELFF.

The rearrangement links TRBV5-6 to TRBJ1-2, with D maybe TRBD1 (6 bases). Germline CDR1 is SGHDT and CDR2 is YYEEEE. The CDR3 loop spans 17 amino acids. V was cut by 0 bases and J by 2 bases, with 17 bases left in between. The CDR3 reads CASSLGLGGGLNYGYTF. The CDR3, as DNA: TGTGCCAGCAGCTTGGGCTTAGGCGGGGGCCTGAACTATGGCTACACCTTC.

This clone has only a few counts. The V gene is TRBV7-2, the J gene TRBJ1-3; D possibly corresponds to TRBD1 (5 bases). Germline V gene data show CDR1 as SGHTA and CDR2 as FQGNSA. The CDR3 is 16 residues long. With 3 bases removed from V and 0 bases from J, the gap between germline ends came to 12 bases. For the CDR3, the DNA is TGTGCCAGCAGCTTGTCGGGACCCGGCTCTGGAAACACCATATATTTT. Amino acids: CASSLSGPGSGNTIYF.

The chain recombines TRBV28 with TRBJ1-2; TRBD1 matches at 9 bases. After removal of 5 bases from V and 4 bases from J, the junction contained 14 bases not matched to a gene. The CDR3 runs 17 residues. CDR1 is MDHEN and CDR2 is SYDVKM in the germline V gene. CDR3 sequence: CASSNPGQGPFSYGYTF. DNA for the CDR3: TGTGCCAGCAGTAACCCGGGACAGGGACCTTTTTCCTATGGCTACACCTTC.

The chain joins TRBV5-3 to TRBJ2-5; no clear D gene. TRBV5-3 belongs to the ORF category, with a function that is uncertain. V lost 2 bases and J lost 0, with 8 bases in between. This CDR3 spans 14 amino acids. The DNA for the CDR3 is TGTGCCAGAAGCTTTCTTAGGTACCAAGAGACCCAGTACTTC. Encoded protein: CARSFLRYQETQYF.

The table lists this clone with a few counts. The rearrangement uses TRBV14 and TRBJ2-3; D remains ambiguous. CDR1 and CDR2 (germline): SGHDN, FVKESK. The CDR3 has 14 residues. V dropped 4 bases and J dropped 3 bases, with 11 bases sitting between them. The CDR3 DNA is TGTGCCAGCAGCCCATTCGCCGGGACAGATACGCAGTATTTT. Translated, it gives CASSPFAGTDTQYF.

The chain is built from TRBV10-3 and TRBJ2-6; D tentatively reads TRBD1 or TRBD2 (5 bases each). Germline V CDR1 and CDR2: ENHRY, SYGVKD. The CDR3 consists of 13 residues. The V end lost 7 bases, the J end lost 2 bases, and 6 bases lay between the germline ends. This chain's CDR3 is CAITGPGANVLTF. In DNA, the CDR3 is TGTGCCATCACGGGACCTGGGGCCAACGTCCTGACTTTC.

The chain is built from TRBV7-8 and TRBJ2-2; 7 positions agree with TRBD1. There are 16 residues in the CDR3. From germline, CDR1 is SGHVS and CDR2 FQNEAQ. V gave up 0 bases and J gave up 1 base; unmatched junction bases: 2. This chain's CDR3 is CASSLAAGGNTGELFF. CDR3 bases: TGTGCCAGCAGCTTAGCCGCAGGGGGGAACACCGGGGAGCTGTTTTTT.